This TCR beta chain stems from a study of identical twins. General study points: Models came in too low on out-of-frame TCR alpha sharing in monozygotic twins. Cross-sectional statistics, not tracking of the same donors, supported the conclusions. Low generation probability was overrepresented in out-of-frame alpha sequences shared by twins.

Concerning this clonotype: Antigen unknown.

The CDR3 spans 14 residues. Between the trimmed V and J ends, which lost 4 bases and 3 bases, there was a span of 13 bases. The germline gives CDR1 SGHRS, CDR2 YFSETQ. TCRdb reprocessed the 5' RACE reads via MiXCR and lists one record per CDR3 protein. Among about 890,000 distinct CDR3 sequences listed, 10% to 15% were seen once. This sample was shared with a second study, whose subject was yellow fever vaccine responses in identical twins.

The source is a woman younger than 30 in good health. The sample was PBMCs. The chain employs TRBV5-1 and TRBJ2-5, with D perhaps TRBD1 (6 bases). This CDR3 is CASSEPGQKETQYF. Written as DNA, the CDR3 is TGCGCCAGCAGCGAACCCGGACAGAAAGAGACCCAGTACTTC.